The rows below give T cell receptor beta chains drawn from one sample of a study of T-cell reconstitution after alpha-beta-depleted transplantation in children. TCRdb redid the calling of the PCR reads with MiXCR, one entry per CDR3 protein. The table records some 350,000 distinct CDR3 sequences, 9% to 12% of them present only once. The specimen comprised PBMCs from the stem cell graft donor, sampled from the stem cell graft. These receptor sequences come from a human donor who donated a stem cell graft to a child with acute lymphoblastic leukemia. Each CDR3 is given with its conserved first and last residue. Fields, in order: clone size, CDR3 length, D gene, V gene, J gene, CDR3 DNA, CDR3 protein. The D gene is left open where the match is weak. Some rows mark clone size as missing; the rest say once, few, many or name a class of expanded clone.

NA,15,NA,TRBV4-2,TRBJ2-2,TGTGCCAGCAGCCAAGGGGACTGGAACACCGGGGAGCTGTTTTTT,CASSQGDWNTGELFF
NA,15,NA,TRBV12-3/TRBV12-4,TRBJ1-1,TGTGCCAGCACTCCGATCCAGGGCCTGCACACTGAAGCTTTCTTT,CASTPIQGLHTEAFF
many,15,NA,TRBV7-9,TRBJ2-1,TGTGCCAGCAGCCCAAGGTCGGGACGCCACAATGAGCAGTTCTTC,CASSPRSGRHNEQFF
NA,15,NA,TRBV5-1,TRBJ2-7,TGCGCCAGCAGCTTGGGGGCTATTTCTTCCTACGAGCAGTACTTC,CASSLGAISSYEQYF
NA,15,NA,TRBV6-2/TRBV6-3,TRBJ1-2,TGTGCCAGCAGTAATTACCGAGTGTCAGGAGGTGGCTACACCTTC,CASSNYRVSGGGYTF
NA,15,NA,TRBV12-3/TRBV12-4,TRBJ2-1,TGTGCCAGCAGTTTAGTCCGGGGCTCTTCCAATGAGCAGTTCTTC,CASSLVRGSSNEQFF
many,21,TRBD2,TRBV7-2,TRBJ2-1,TGTGCCAGCAGCTTAGGGCTCCTCCTACGCGGGAGCCCCCTCTCCTACAATGAGCAGTTCTTC,CASSLGLLLRGSPLSYNEQFF
few,12,NA,TRBV20-1,TRBJ2-7,TGCAGTGCTAGCTATTCCTCCTACGAGCAGTACTTC,CSASYSSYEQYF
few,14,NA,TRBV7-2,TRBJ2-5,TGTGCCAGCAGCGTAGGGACCAAGCAGGAGACCCAGTACTTC,CASSVGTKQETQYF
NA,14,NA,TRBV29-1,TRBJ2-3,TGCAGCGTTGTATGGGCTACCCGCACAGATACGCAGTATTTT,CSVVWATRTDTQYF
NA,15,NA,TRBV9,TRBJ1-3,TGTGCCAGCAGCGTAGAGCCAGGTACTCAAAACACCATATATTTT,CASSVEPGTQNTIYF
many,17,TRBD2,TRBV7-9,TRBJ2-1,TGTGCCAGCAGCTCCGGACTAGCGGGTGTTGGGTACAATGAGCAGTTCTTC,CASSSGLAGVGYNEQFF
few,12,TRBD1,TRBV20-1,TRBJ1-1,TGCAGTGCTAGAGTAATTGACAGGGGAGCTTTCTTT,CSARVIDRGAFF
NA,16,NA,TRBV7-9,TRBJ1-1,TGTGCCAGCAGCTTTCTGCAGCGGCGAGGTAACACTGAAGCTTTCTTT,CASSFLQRRGNTEAFF
few,14,TRBD1,TRBV29-1,TRBJ2-1,TGCAGCGTAGACCCCGGGACAGGGGGCGATGAGCAGTTCTTC,CSVDPGTGGDEQFF
many,15,NA,TRBV5-1,TRBJ2-7,TGCGCCAGCAGCTTGGGCCCGGGAAGCTCCTACGAGCAGTACTTC,CASSLGPGSSYEQYF
NA,12,NA,TRBV30,TRBJ2-2,TGTGCCTGGAGTTATTCCGTCGGGGAGCTGTTTTTT,CAWSYSVGELFF
many,13,NA,TRBV6-4,TRBJ2-2,TGTGCCAGCAGTGACAAGAACACCGGGGAGCTGTTTTTT,CASSDKNTGELFF
NA,13,NA,TRBV29-1,TRBJ2-3,TGCAGCGATGGAAGACCTAGCACAGATACGCAGTATTTT,CSDGRPSTDTQYF
few,17,TRBD1,TRBV5-1,TRBJ2-7,TGCGCCAGCAGCTTAGGGGAACAGGGGTTCCGTGCCTACGAGCAGTACTTC,CASSLGEQGFRAYEQYF
few,16,NA,TRBV5-1,TRBJ1-2,TGCGCCAGCAGCTTGGGACAGTTAAGTGGGAACTATGGCTACACCTTC,CASSLGQLSGNYGYTF
NA,19,TRBD2,TRBV11-1,TRBJ2-1,TGTGCCAGCAGCCAGACTAGCGGGAGGGCCGGATTCAGTTACAATGAGCAGTTCTTC,CASSQTSGRAGFSYNEQFF
few,14,NA,TRBV5-1,TRBJ1-4,TGCGCCAGCAGCCCGGACGGCTTTAATGAAAAACTGTTTTTT,CASSPDGFNEKLFF
few,13,NA,TRBV30,TRBJ1-1,TGTGCCTGGAGTCCGGACTTGAACACTGAAGCTTTCTTT,CAWSPDLNTEAFF
NA,16,TRBD2,TRBV25-1,TRBJ2-2,TGTGCCAGCAGTGAATCAGAGCGGGAGAACACCGGGGAGCTGTTTTTT,CASSESERENTGELFF
NA,14,NA,TRBV7-2,TRBJ2-7,TGTGCCAGCAGCCCGTCACAGGGTCCCTACGAGCAGTACTTC,CASSPSQGPYEQYF
NA,15,NA,TRBV7-9,TRBJ2-2,TGTGCCAGCAGAAGTGGGAGGCGGAACACCGGGGAGCTGTTTTTT,CASRSGRRNTGELFF
NA,16,NA,TRBV11-2,TRBJ2-5,TGTGCCAGCAGCTCCGGTGCGGGGGGGACAGGGGAGACCCAGTACTTC,CASSSGAGGTGETQYF
few,14,TRBD1,TRBV11-2,TRBJ2-7,TGTGCCAGCAGCCCAGGGACAGGCCAATTCGAGCAGTACTTC,CASSPGTGQFEQYF
many,15,TRBD2,TRBV9,TRBJ2-1,TGTGCCAGCAGCCCCGGACTAGCGGGAGAGAATGAGCAGTTCTTC,CASSPGLAGENEQFF
NA,13,NA,TRBV4-1,TRBJ2-7,TGCGCCAGCTCCGGGACTCCCCGTGGCGAGCAGTACTTC,CASSGTPRGEQYF
few,15,TRBD2,TRBV7-6,TRBJ2-3,TGTGCCAGCAGCCGTAGCGGGAGGGAGGCAGATACGCAGTATTTT,CASSRSGREADTQYF
few,15,NA,TRBV2,TRBJ2-2,TGTGCCAGCAGGTGGAGTACCGCGAACACCGGGGAGCTGTTTTTT,CASRWSTANTGELFF
NA,16,TRBD2,TRBV5-1,TRBJ2-1,TGCGCCAGCAGCTTGGCAGCGGGGGGCACCTACAATGAGCAGTTCTTC,CASSLAAGGTYNEQFF
NA,16,TRBD1,TRBV12-3/TRBV12-4,TRBJ2-2,TGTGCCAGCAGCCGGGGACAGGGGGCCGTCTCCGGGGAGCTGTTTTTT,CASSRGQGAVSGELFF
NA,17,TRBD1,TRBV12-3/TRBV12-4,TRBJ1-2,TGTGCCAGCAGTCCGGGGACAGGAAAAGGCCTCTCCTATGGCTACACCTTC,CASSPGTGKGLSYGYTF
few,12,NA,TRBV27,TRBJ1-1,TGTGCCACCTCACACGGGGACACTGAAGCTTTCTTT,CATSHGDTEAFF
few,14,NA,TRBV3-1,TRBJ1-1,TGTGCCAGCAGCACCCGGGCCGTAGGTTCTGAAGCTTTCTTT,CASSTRAVGSEAFF
NA,12,NA,TRBV30,TRBJ2-2,TGTGCCTGGAACCTCAACACCGGGGAGCTGTTTTTT,CAWNLNTGELFF
many,13,TRBD2,TRBV28,TRBJ2-7,TGTGCTAGCCACGATAGCGGGCGCTACGAGCAGTACTTC,CASHDSGRYEQYF
many,12,NA,TRBV20-1,TRBJ2-3,TGCAGTGCTAGACCGTTGACAGATACGCAGTATTTT,CSARPLTDTQYF
few,15,TRBD2,TRBV20-1,TRBJ2-5,TGCAGTGCTAGAGATAGCGGGAGAGGGAGAGAGACCCAGTACTTC,CSARDSGRGRETQYF
many,16,NA,TRBV7-8,TRBJ2-1,TGTGCCAGCAGCTTAGGGGGGCGGGCTCCGTACAATGAGCAGTTCTTC,CASSLGGRAPYNEQFF
many,13,NA,TRBV20-1,TRBJ2-7,TGCAGTGCTAGCCGGCAGCCTATCTACGAGCAGTACTTC,CSASRQPIYEQYF
NA,17,TRBD2,TRBV6-1,TRBJ2-7,TGTGCCAGCAGTCGACCGGGACTAGCGGACCCCTCCTACGAGCAGTACTTC,CASSRPGLADPSYEQYF
many,17,NA,TRBV10-3,TRBJ2-4,TGTGCCATCAGTGAGAACCAGGGGCGACTAGCCAAAAACATTCAGTACTTC,CAISENQGRLAKNIQYF
NA,12,NA,TRBV7-2,TRBJ1-1,TGTGCCAGCAGCTTAGACGTCGTCGATGCTTTCTTT,CASSLDVVDAFF
many,14,TRBD1,TRBV11-3,TRBJ2-5,TGTGCCAGCAGCTTAGAATTGGGACAGGGAACCCAGTACTTC,CASSLELGQGTQYF
NA,14,NA,TRBV20-1,TRBJ2-4,TGCAGTGCTAGAGAGCGGGATGCCAAAAACATTCAGTACTTC,CSARERDAKNIQYF
few,15,TRBD1,TRBV7-6,TRBJ2-7,TGTGCCAGCAGCCCTCGGACAGGGGTATACTACGAGCAGTACTTC,CASSPRTGVYYEQYF
many,15,NA,TRBV15,TRBJ1-4,TGTGCCACCAGTAGAGACCTGATAACTAATGAAAAACTGTTTTTT,CATSRDLITNEKLFF
few,14,NA,TRBV29-1,TRBJ2-7,TGCAGCGTTGTAATGCCGGACCCCCCCCACGAGCAGTACTTC,CSVVMPDPPHEQYF
few,16,NA,TRBV7-9,TRBJ1-2,TGTGCCAGCAGCTTAGGGTCGACCGAGTTGGGATATGGCTACACCTTC,CASSLGSTELGYGYTF
many,14,TRBD2,TRBV20-1,TRBJ2-7,TGCAGTGCTAGAGAGCTAGCGGGATCCTACGAGCAGTACTTC,CSARELAGSYEQYF
few,15,NA,TRBV7-9,TRBJ2-1,TGTGCCAGCAGCTTAGGTATTAGTTCCTACAATGAGCAGTTCTTC,CASSLGISSYNEQFF
many,14,NA,TRBV6-1,TRBJ2-7,NA,CASSGAQWGTGTVF
NA,15,NA,TRBV24-1,TRBJ2-1,TGTGCCACCAGTGACAGACTAGGGAGATACAATGAGCAGTTCTTC,CATSDRLGRYNEQFF
few,15,TRBD2,TRBV19,TRBJ2-7,TGTGCCAGTAGTATAACGACTAGCGGAACTGCCGAGCAGTACTTC,CASSITTSGTAEQYF
many,16,NA,TRBV12-3/TRBV12-4,TRBJ2-3,TGTGCCAGCAGTTCCGGGAGAGCCCCCCCCACAGATACGCAGTATTTT,CASSSGRAPPTDTQYF